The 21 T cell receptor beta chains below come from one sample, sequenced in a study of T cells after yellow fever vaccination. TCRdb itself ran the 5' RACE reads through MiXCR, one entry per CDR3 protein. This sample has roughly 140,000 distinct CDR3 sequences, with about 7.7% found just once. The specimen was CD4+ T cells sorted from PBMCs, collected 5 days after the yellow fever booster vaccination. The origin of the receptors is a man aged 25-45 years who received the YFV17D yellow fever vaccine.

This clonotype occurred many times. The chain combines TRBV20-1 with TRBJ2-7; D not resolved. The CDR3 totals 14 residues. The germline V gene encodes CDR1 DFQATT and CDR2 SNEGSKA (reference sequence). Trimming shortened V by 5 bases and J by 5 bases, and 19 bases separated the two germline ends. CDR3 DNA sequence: TGCAGTGCTGGCCGGCCTTTAGTTCCTCACGAGCAGTACTTC. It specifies CSAGRPLVPHEQYF.

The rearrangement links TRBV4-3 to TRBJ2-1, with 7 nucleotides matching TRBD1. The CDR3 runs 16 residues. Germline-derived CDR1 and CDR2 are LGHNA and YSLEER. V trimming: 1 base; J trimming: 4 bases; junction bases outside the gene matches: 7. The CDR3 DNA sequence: TGCGCCAGCAGCCAAGGCTACAGGGGATTTTACAATGAGCAGTTCTTC. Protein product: CASSQGYRGFYNEQFF.

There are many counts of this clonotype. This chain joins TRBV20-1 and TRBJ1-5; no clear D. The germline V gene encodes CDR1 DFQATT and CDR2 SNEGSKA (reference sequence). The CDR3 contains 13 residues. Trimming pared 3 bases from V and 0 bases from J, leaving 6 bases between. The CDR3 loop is CSASHNSNQPQHF. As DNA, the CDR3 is TGCAGTGCTAGTCACAATAGCAATCAGCCCCAGCATTTT.

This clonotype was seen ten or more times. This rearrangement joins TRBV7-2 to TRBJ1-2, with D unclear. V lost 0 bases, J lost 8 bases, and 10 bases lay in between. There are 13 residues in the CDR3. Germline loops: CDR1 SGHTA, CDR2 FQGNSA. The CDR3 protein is CASSLAMGSGYTF. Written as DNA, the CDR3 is TGTGCCAGCAGCTTAGCGATGGGGTCCGGCTACACCTTC.

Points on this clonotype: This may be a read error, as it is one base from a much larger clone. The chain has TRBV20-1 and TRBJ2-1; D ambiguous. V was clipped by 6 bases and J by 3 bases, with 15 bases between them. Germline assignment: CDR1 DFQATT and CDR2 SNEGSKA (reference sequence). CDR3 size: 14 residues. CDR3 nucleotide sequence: TGCAGTGCGCGTCATGGGGAAAGCTACAATGAGCAGTTCTTC. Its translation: CSARHGESYNEQFF.

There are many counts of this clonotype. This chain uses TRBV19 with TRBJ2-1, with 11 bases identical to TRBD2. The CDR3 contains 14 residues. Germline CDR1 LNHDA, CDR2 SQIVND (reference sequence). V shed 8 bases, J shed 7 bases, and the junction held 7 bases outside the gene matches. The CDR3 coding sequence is TGTGCCAGTCAACTAGCGGGAGAGTGGAATGAGCAGTTCTTC. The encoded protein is CASQLAGEWNEQFF.

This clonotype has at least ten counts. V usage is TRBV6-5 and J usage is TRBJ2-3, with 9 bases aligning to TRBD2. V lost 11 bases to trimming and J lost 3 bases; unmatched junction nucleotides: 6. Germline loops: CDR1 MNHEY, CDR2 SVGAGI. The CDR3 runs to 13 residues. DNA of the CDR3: TGTGCCGGAGCGGGAGGTAGGACAGATACGCAGTATTTT. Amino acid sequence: CAGAGGRTDTQYF.

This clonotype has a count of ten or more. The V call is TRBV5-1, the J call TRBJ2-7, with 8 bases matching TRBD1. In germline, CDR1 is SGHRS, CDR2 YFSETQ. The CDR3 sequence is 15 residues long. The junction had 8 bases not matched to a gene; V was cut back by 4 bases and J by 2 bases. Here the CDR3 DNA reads TGCGCCAGCAGCACCGGACAGGGAGGAGCCTACGAGCAGTACTTC. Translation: CASSTGQGGAYEQYF.

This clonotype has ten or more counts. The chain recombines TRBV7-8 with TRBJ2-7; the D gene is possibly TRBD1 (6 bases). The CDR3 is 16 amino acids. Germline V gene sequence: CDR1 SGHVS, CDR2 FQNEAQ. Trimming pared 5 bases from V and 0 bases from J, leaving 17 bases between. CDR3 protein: CASSKTGTESSYEQYF. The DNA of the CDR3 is TGTGCCAGCAGCAAGACAGGAACTGAGAGCTCCTACGAGCAGTACTTC.

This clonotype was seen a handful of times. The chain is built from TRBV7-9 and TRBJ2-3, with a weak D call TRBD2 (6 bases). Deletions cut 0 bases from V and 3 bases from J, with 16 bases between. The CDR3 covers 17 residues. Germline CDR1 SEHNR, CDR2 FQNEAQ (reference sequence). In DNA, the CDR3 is TGTGCCAGCAGCTTAGCGCCTGGCGGGATGTTGACAGATACGCAGTATTTT. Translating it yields CASSLAPGGMLTDTQYF.

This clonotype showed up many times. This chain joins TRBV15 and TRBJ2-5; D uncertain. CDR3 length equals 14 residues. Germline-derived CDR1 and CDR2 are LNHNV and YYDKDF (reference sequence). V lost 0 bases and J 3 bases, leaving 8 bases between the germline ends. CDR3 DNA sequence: TGTGCCACCAGCAGAGACTTGGCGGAAGAGACCCAGTACTTC. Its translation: CATSRDLAEETQYF. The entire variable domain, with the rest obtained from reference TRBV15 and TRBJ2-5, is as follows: DAMVIQNPRYQVTQFGKPVTLSCSQTLNHNVMYWYQQKSSQAPKLLFHYYDKDFNNEADTPDNFQSRRPNTSFCFLDIRSPGLGDTAMYLCATSRDLAEETQYFGPGTRLLVL.

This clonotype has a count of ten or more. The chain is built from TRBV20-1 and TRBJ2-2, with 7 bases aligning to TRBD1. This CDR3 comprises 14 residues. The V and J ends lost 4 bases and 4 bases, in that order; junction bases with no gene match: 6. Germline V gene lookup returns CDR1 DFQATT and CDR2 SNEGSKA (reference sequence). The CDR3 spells CSAIEGASTGELFF. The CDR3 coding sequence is TGCAGTGCTATTGAGGGGGCGAGCACCGGGGAGCTGTTTTTT.

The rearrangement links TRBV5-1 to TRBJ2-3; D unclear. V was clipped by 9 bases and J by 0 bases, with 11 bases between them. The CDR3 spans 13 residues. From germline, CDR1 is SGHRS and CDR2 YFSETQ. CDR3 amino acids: CATAVRSTDTQYF. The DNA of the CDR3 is TGCGCCACTGCGGTGCGGAGCACAGATACGCAGTATTTT.

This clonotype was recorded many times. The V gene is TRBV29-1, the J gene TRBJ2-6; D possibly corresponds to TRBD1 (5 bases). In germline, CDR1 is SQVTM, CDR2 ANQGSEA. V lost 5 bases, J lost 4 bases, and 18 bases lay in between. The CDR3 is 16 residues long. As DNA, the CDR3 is TGCAGCGTTTCGGTCGTCAGGGCAGCGGGGGCCAACGTCCTGACTTTC. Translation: CSVSVVRAAGANVLTF.

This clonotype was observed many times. CDR3 bases: TGCAGTGCTGGGGGTAGGCAAGAGACCCAGTACTTC. This gives the protein CSAGGRQETQYF. V usage is TRBV20-1 and J usage is TRBJ2-5; possibly TRBD1 or TRBD2 for D (5 bases each). The CDR3 is 12 residues long. Germline CDR1 is DFQATT and CDR2 is SNEGSKA (reference sequence). V was trimmed by 5 bases and J by 2 bases, leaving 9 bases between them.

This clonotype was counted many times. CDR3 nucleotides: TGCGCCAGCAGCCAAACGGGGAGTGGCAATCAGCCCCAGCATTTT. Translation: CASSQTGSGNQPQHF. This chain connects TRBV4-1 to TRBJ1-5, with no clear D. The CDR3 length is 15 residues. V lost 2 bases and J lost 2, with 10 bases in between. CDR1 is MGHRA, CDR2 YSYEKL, per germline.

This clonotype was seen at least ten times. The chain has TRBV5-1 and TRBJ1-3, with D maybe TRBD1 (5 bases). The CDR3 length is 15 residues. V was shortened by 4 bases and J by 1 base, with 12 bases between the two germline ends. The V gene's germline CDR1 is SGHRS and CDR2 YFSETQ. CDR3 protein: CASSPGEPSGNTIYF. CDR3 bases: TGCGCCAGCAGCCCGGGGGAGCCATCTGGAAACACCATATATTTT.

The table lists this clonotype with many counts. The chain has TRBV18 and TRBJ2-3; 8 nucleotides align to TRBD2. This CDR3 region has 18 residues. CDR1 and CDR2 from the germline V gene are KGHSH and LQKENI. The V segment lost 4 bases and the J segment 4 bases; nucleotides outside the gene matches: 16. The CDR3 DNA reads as TGTGCCAGCTCACTCACGGGAGGGCTACTCATAGAAGCAGATACGCAGTATTTT. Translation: CASSLTGGLLIEADTQYF.

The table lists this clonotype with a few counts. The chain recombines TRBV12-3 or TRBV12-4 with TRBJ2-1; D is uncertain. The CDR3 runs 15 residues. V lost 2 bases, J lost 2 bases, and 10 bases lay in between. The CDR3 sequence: CASSLQAKTYNEQFF. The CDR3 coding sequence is TGTGCCAGCAGTTTACAGGCAAAGACCTACAATGAGCAGTTCTTC.

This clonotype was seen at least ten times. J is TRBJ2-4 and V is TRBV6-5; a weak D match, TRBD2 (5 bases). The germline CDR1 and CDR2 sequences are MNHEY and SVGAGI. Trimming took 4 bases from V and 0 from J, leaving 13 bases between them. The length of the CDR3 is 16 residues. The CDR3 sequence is CASSSPDGVAKNIQYF. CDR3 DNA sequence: TGTGCCAGCAGTTCCCCGGACGGGGTAGCCAAAAACATTCAGTACTTC.

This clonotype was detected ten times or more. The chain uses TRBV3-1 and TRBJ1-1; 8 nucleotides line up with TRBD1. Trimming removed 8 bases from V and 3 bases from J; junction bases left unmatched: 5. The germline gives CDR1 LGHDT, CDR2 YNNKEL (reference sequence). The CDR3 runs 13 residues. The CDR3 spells CASAQGGYTEAFF. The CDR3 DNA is TGTGCCAGCGCACAGGGGGGTTACACTGAAGCTTTCTTT.